This entry concerns a single T cell receptor (beta chain). This record belongs to a study of T cells after yellow fever vaccination. TCRdb independently ran MiXCR on the 5' RACE reads; one entry per CDR3 protein. The repertoire holds some 220,000 distinct CDR3 sequences, with roughly 3% as singletons. Sample: CD4+ T cells sorted from PBMCs, taken 10 days after the yellow fever booster vaccination. This sequence was found in a man between 18 and 35 years old who received the YFV17D yellow fever vaccine.

The CDR3 nucleotides read TGCGCCAGCAGCCAAGATCATGGGGCCAACGTCCTGACTTTC. This gives the protein CASSQDHGANVLTF. V gene TRBV4-3 combines with J gene TRBJ2-6; D is unresolved. CDR3 length: 14 amino acids. The germline CDR1 and CDR2 sequences are LGHNA and YSLEER. V lost 0 bases to trimming and J lost 3 bases, with 3 bases between them.